This T cell receptor beta chain was recorded in a study of cytomegalovirus exposure and HLA in healthy donors. V lost 3 bases, J lost 5 bases, and 14 bases lay in between. This CDR3 is built from 14 residues. From germline, CDR1 is SGDLS and CDR2 YYNGEE. PCR amplification relied on 60 Vbeta primers (plus 13 Jbeta primers). TCRdb keeps only in-frame clones here, not all; method: immunoSEQ multiplex PCR. The sample lists around 130,000 clones, more than 60% occurring once. The sample was PBMCs. The source is a woman between 40 and 50 years old in good health and CMV-seropositive. The chain recombines TRBV9 with TRBJ2-5; D uncertain. CDR3 sequence reads: CASSGSPIGETQYF. DNA of the CDR3: TGTGCCAGCAGCGGAAGTCCTATCGGGGAGACCCAGTACTTC.